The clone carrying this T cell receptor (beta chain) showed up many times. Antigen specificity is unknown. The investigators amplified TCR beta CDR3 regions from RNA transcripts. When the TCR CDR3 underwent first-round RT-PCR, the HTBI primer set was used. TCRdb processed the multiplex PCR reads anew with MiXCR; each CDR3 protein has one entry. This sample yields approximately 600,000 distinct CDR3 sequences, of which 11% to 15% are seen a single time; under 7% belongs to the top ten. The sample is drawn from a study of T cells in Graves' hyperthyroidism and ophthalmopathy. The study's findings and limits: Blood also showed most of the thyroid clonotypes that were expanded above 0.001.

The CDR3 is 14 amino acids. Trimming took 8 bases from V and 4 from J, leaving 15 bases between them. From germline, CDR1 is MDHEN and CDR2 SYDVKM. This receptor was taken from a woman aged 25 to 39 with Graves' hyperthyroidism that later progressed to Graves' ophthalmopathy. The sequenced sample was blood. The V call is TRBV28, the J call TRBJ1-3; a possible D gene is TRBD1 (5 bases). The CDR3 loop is CASHTGGAGNTIYF. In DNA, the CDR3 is TGTGCCAGCCATACGGGGGGTGCGGGAAACACCATATATTTT.